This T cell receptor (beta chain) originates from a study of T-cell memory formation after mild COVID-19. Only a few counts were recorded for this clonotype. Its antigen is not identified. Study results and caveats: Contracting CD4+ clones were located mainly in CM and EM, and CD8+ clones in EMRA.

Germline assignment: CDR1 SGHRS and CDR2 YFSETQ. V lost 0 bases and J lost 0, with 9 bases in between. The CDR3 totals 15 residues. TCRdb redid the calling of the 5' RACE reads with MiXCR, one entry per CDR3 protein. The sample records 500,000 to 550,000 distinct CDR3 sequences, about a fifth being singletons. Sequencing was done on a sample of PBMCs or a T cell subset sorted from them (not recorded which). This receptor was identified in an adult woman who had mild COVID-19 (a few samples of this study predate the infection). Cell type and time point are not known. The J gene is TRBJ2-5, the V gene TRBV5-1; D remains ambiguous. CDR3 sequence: CASSLAVSNQETQYF. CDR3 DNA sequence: TGCGCCAGCAGCTTGGCCGTGAGTAACCAAGAGACCCAGTACTTC.